These T cell receptor beta chains were read from a single sample in a study of T cells in Graves' hyperthyroidism and ophthalmopathy. TCRdb re-analysed the multiplex PCR reads in MiXCR, keeping a single row per CDR3 protein. The repertoire has 610,000 or so distinct CDR3 sequences, around 45% of them found once; the top ten carry around 8%. Sequenced sample: peripheral blood or thyroid tissue (not recorded which). The receptor set was obtained from a woman aged 18-29 years with Graves' hyperthyroidism. The CDR3 runs from the conserved cysteine through the conserved F or W. D genes are given only for firm matches. Some rows have no size entry. The others give once, few or many, or a class for an expanded clone.

clone size	D gene	V gene	J gene	CDR3 DNA	CDR3 protein
many	TRBD2	TRBV6-6	TRBJ2-2	TGTGCCAGCCGGACTAGCGGGAGGGCGACGAACACCGGGGAGCTGTTTTTT	CASRTSGRATNTGELFF
many	TRBD1	TRBV19	TRBJ2-6	TGTGCCGGACTAAGAACAGGGGGCCCTGGGGCCAACGTCCTGACTTTC	CAGLRTGGPGANVLTF
.	.	TRBV29-1	TRBJ2-5	TGCAGCGCCGCTCCATCCGGCCGCGGACAGCAAGAGACCCAGTACTTC	CSAAPSGRGQQETQYF
.	TRBD1	TRBV20-1	TRBJ2-7	TGCAGTGCTAAGATTCGGACAGGGTTCTCCTACGAGCAGTACTTC	CSAKIRTGFSYEQYF
many	TRBD2	TRBV11-2	TRBJ2-5	TGTGCCAGCAGAGAGCTGCTAGCGGGAGTGGGCCAAGAGACCCAGTACTTC	CASRELLAGVGQETQYF
many	.	TRBV2	TRBJ1-5	TGTGCCAGCAGAACTAGGGGAGGTGGCAATCAGCCCCAGCATTTT	CASRTRGGGNQPQHF
many	.	TRBV29-1	TRBJ1-1	TGCAGCGTTGAAGATGCGACGGGGGGGACTGAAGCTTTCTTT	CSVEDATGGTEAFF
many	TRBD1	TRBV4-1	TRBJ1-6	TGCGCCAGCAGCCAAGCAGCGGACAGGGGAGGGTCACCCCTCCACTTT	CASSQAADRGGSPLHF
.	.	TRBV19	TRBJ1-5	TGTGCCAGTAGATCTGTGGGGAGGGTGAATCAGCCCCAGCATTTT	CASRSVGRVNQPQHF
.	.	TRBV13	TRBJ2-3	TGTGCCAGCAGTTTCGGAGTCACAGATACGCAGTATTTT	CASSFGVTDTQYF
few	.	TRBV12-3/TRBV12-4	TRBJ2-5	TGTGCCAGCAGTTTTTGGGCAGCCCAAGAGACCCAGTACTTC	CASSFWAAQETQYF
.	.	TRBV7-9	TRBJ1-6	TGTGCCAGCAGCGGGCCGACAGTTCTACCCCTCCACTTT	CASSGPTVLPLHF
.	.	TRBV7-9	TRBJ2-7	TGTGCCAGCAGCTTAAACTCGGGACCGAGCTACGAGCAGTACTTC	CASSLNSGPSYEQYF
.	TRBD1	TRBV19	TRBJ1-5	TGTGCCAGTAGGCGACAGGGGGAGACCTTTGGTCGCAATCAGCCCCAGCATTTT	CASRRQGETFGRNQPQHF
many	.	TRBV12-3/TRBV12-4	TRBJ2-5	TGTGCCAGCAGCTTTTCGTTAGCAGGGTCGGGGGCCCGGACCCAGTACTTC	CASSFSLAGSGARTQYF
.	TRBD2	TRBV19	TRBJ2-3	TGTGCCAGTAGTATCTGGCTAGCGGGAGGGGCAGATACGCAGTATTTT	CASSIWLAGGADTQYF